One sample yielded the 29 T cell receptor beta chains listed below, sequenced in a study of shared clonotypes between healthy human individuals. Positively selected for CCR7, the CD45RO-negative cells used as naive CD8 cells excluded terminally differentiated effector memory CD45RA+ cells. Profiling relied on immunoSEQ multiplex PCR, and the TCRdb table lists in-frame clones only, not all of them. The top ten clones hold over 1.5% of a sample with 2 million to 2.5 million clones, 90% to 95% of them seen once. Sequencing was carried out using naive CD8+ T cells from PBMCs. Every receptor here comes from a man aged 18 to 30 in good health. Some clones in this sample may be carry-over from other donors' samples.

The CDR3 DNA is TGTGCCAGCAGTCCCGGGGACTACCCAGGGGAGACCCAGTACTTC. Encoded protein: CASSPGDYPGETQYF. This chain uses TRBV27 with TRBJ2-5; 7 nucleotides match TRBD2. V lost 5 bases to trimming and J lost 5 bases; unmatched junction nucleotides: 11. Germline CDR1 and CDR2: MNHEY and SMNVEV (reference sequence). The CDR3 runs 15 residues.

The chain's CDR3 is CASSLNNEQFF. The CDR3 DNA reads TGTGCCAGCAGCCTAAACAATGAGCAGTTCTTC. The genes are TRBV4-2 and TRBJ2-1, with D unclear. Trimming shortened V by 4 bases and J by 5 bases, and 3 bases separated the two germline ends. This CDR3 spans 11 amino acids. Germline V CDR1 and CDR2: LGHNA, YNFKEQ.

The chain combines TRBV14 with TRBJ2-7, with TRBD1 identical over 10 bases. Germline V lookup: CDR1 SGHDN, CDR2 FVKESK. J lost 1 base, V lost 0 bases, and 6 bases had no gene match. There are 17 residues in the CDR3. CDR3 in amino acids: CASSQDSRDRGSYEQYF. The CDR3 DNA follows: TGTGCCAGCAGCCAAGATTCCCGGGACAGGGGTTCCTACGAGCAGTACTTC.

The chain links TRBV6-1 to TRBJ2-2; D remains ambiguous. Germline CDR1 reads MNHNS; CDR2 reads SASEGT. Trimming shortened V by 6 bases and J by 3 bases, and 14 bases separated the two germline ends. This CDR3 is built from 15 residues. CDR3 nucleotides: TGTGCCAGCAGCGTACTTTACAGCGACACCGGGGAGCTGTTTTTT. Residues: CASSVLYSDTGELFF.

The chain has TRBV6-1 and TRBJ1-4, with 8 bases lining up with TRBD1. Germline CDR1 reads MNHNS; CDR2 reads SASEGT. The V segment lost 6 bases and the J segment 5 bases; nucleotides outside the gene matches: 5. There are 14 residues in the CDR3. This chain's CDR3 is CASRDRALNEKLFF. The CDR3, as DNA: TGTGCCAGCAGGGACAGGGCGCTCAATGAAAAACTGTTTTTT.

The chain is built from TRBV21-1 and TRBJ2-7. TRBV21-1 counts as a pseudogene. This CDR3 comprises 16 residues. CDR3 in amino acids: CASSKVSSGREYEQYF. The CDR3 DNA sequence: TGTGCCAGCAGCAAAGTTAGCTCAGGACGAGAATACGAGCAGTACTTC.

The rearrangement joins TRBV27 to TRBJ2-7; 7 bases agree with TRBD2. The germline V gene encodes CDR1 MNHEY and CDR2 SMNVEV (reference sequence). CDR3 length: 16 amino acids. Germline trimming cut 5 bases from V and 3 bases from J; bases unmatched to any gene: 13. CDR3 amino acids: CASSPSGGGYLYEQYF. CDR3 bases: TGTGCCAGCAGTCCCTCGGGGGGAGGCTATCTCTACGAGCAGTACTTC.

The chain employs TRBV27 and TRBJ1-4, with no clear D. V was pared by 5 bases and J by 8 bases, with 12 bases between. CDR1 and CDR2 from the germline V gene are MNHEY and SMNVEV (reference sequence). The CDR3 covers 13 residues. The CDR3 sequence: CASSRRVREKLFF. DNA for the CDR3: TGTGCCAGCAGTAGGAGGGTGCGGGAAAAACTGTTTTTT.

This rearrangement joins TRBV19 to TRBJ2-7, with D possibly being TRBD1 (6 bases). Deletions cut 9 bases from V and 5 bases from J, with 32 bases between. Germline V gives CDR1 LNHDA, CDR2 SQIVND (reference sequence). The CDR3 length is 18 residues. CDR3 protein: CASRTRIGPYLQGDEQYF. DNA of the CDR3: TGTGCCAGCAGAACGAGAATCGGCCCTTACCTACAGGGAGACGAGCAGTACTTC.

This chain joins TRBV7-3 and TRBJ2-1; a weak D match, TRBD1 (6 bases). Germline loops: CDR1 SGHTA, CDR2 FQGTGA. The germline V and J ends were trimmed by 1 base and 6 bases, with 13 bases remaining between them. CDR3 length: 15 residues. For the CDR3, the DNA is TGTGCCAGCAGCTTAAGATTGGGGGCCGGCAATGAGCAGTTCTTC. It translates to CASSLRLGAGNEQFF.

This chain joins TRBV10-2 and TRBJ1-5, with D perhaps matching TRBD1 (6 bases). CDR1 WSHSY and CDR2 SAAADI come from the germline V gene. Trimming removed 8 bases at V and 12 bases at J, with 23 bases between. The CDR3 spans 14 residues. The DNA for the CDR3 is TGCGCCAGCGGGGAGGCAGGGGCAGGAGGGGACCAGCATTTT. Its translation: CASGEAGAGGDQHF.

This clone was counted a single time. The chain is built from TRBV9 and TRBJ2-1, with 11 bases that match TRBD2. The CDR3 is made up of 15 amino acids. CDR1 SGDLS and CDR2 YYNGEE come from the germline V gene. V lost 3 bases, J lost 8 bases, and 7 bases stayed unmatched. The CDR3 coding sequence is TGTGCCAGCAGCGCCGGGACTAGCGGCCCTCATGAGCAGTTCTTC. This translates into CASSAGTSGPHEQFF. The variable domain in full, with the rest retrieved from reference TRBV9 and TRBJ2-1, is DSGVTQTPKHLITATGQRVTLRCSPRSGDLSVYWYQQSLDQGLQFLIQYYNGEERAKGNILERFSAQQFPDLHSELNLSSLELGDSALYFCASSAGTSGPHEQFFGPGTRLTVL.

Regarding this clone: The same CDR3 is also encoded by other DNA sequences in this sample. The chain joins TRBV5-1 to TRBJ2-7; D gene ambiguous. There are 13 residues in the CDR3. Germline V CDR1 and CDR2: SGHRS, YFSETQ. V lost 0 bases, J lost 2 bases, and 6 bases lay in between. The CDR3 spells CASSLVGTYEQYF. The CDR3 DNA is TGCGCCAGCAGCTTGGTAGGGACCTACGAGCAGTACTTC.

The V call is TRBV7-9, the J call TRBJ1-1; D uncertain. Trimming took off 2 bases at V and 1 base at J, with 11 bases between the two ends. The CDR3 covers 15 residues. Germline loops: CDR1 SEHNR, CDR2 FQNEAQ (reference sequence). The CDR3 bases are TGTGCCAGCAGCTTAATGGAGGGTTGGAACACTGAAGCTTTCTTT. Residues: CASSLMEGWNTEAFF.

The chain couples TRBV27 to TRBJ2-2, with 12 positions matching TRBD2. J gave up 6 bases and V 4 bases, and 6 bases lay outside the gene matches. There are 16 residues in the CDR3. Germline CDR1 and CDR2: MNHEY and SMNVEV (reference sequence). This chain's CDR3 is CASSSRTSGISGELFF. As DNA, the CDR3 is TGTGCCAGCAGTTCCCGGACTAGCGGGATTTCCGGGGAGCTGTTTTTT.

The chain recombines TRBV19 with TRBJ2-2, with D possibly matching TRBD1 (5 bases). Trimming cost V 5 bases and J 0 bases, with 13 bases left between them. The germline gives CDR1 LNHDA, CDR2 SQIVND (reference sequence). The length of the CDR3 is 16 residues. This CDR3 is CASSPSEGANTGELFF. The CDR3 region has the DNA TGTGCCAGTAGTCCGAGTGAAGGGGCGAACACCGGGGAGCTGTTTTTT.

This chain links TRBV7-9 with TRBJ2-3; 9 nucleotides match TRBD2. Germline assignment: CDR1 SEHNR and CDR2 FQNEAQ (reference sequence). CDR3 length: 16 amino acids. Unmatched junction bases numbered 7, after V lost 4 bases and J lost 2 bases. CDR3 sequence reads: CASSSEREAFTDTQYF. The CDR3 DNA is TGTGCCAGCAGCTCAGAGCGGGAGGCCTTCACAGATACGCAGTATTTT.

The chain combines TRBV4-1 with TRBJ1-1; D is perhaps TRBD1 (5 bases). V dropped 0 bases and J dropped 6 bases, with 11 bases sitting between them. CDR1 is MGHRA, CDR2 YSYEKL, per germline. The CDR3 totals 14 residues. The CDR3 loop reads CASSQDFRVPEAFF. As DNA, the CDR3 is TGCGCCAGCAGCCAAGACTTCAGGGTCCCTGAAGCTTTCTTT.

The CDR3 bases are TGTGCCAGCAGCTTAGGTCCGGCAAAAAACTACGAGCAGTACTTC. It yields the protein CASSLGPAKNYEQYF. J is TRBJ2-7 and V is TRBV11-2; D remains ambiguous. This CDR3 has 15 residues. CDR1 SGHAT and CDR2 FQNNGV come from the germline V gene. V lost 1 base and J lost 3, with 13 bases in between.

This chain uses TRBV5-1 with TRBJ2-1, with D uncertain. The CDR3 loop spans 16 amino acids. Per the germline V gene, CDR1 is SGHRS and CDR2 is YFSETQ. V was clipped by 0 bases and J by 1 base, with 11 bases between them. The CDR3 here is CASSLDTWGSYNEQFF. In nucleotides, the CDR3 is TGCGCCAGCAGCTTGGACACATGGGGTTCCTACAATGAGCAGTTCTTC. Supplemented by reference TRBV5-1 and TRBJ2-1, the full variable domain reads KAGVTQTPRYLIKTRGQQVTLSCSPISGHRSVSWYQQTPGQGLQFLFEYFSETQRNKGNFPGRFSGRQFSNSRSEMNVSTLELGDSALYLCASSLDTWGSYNEQFFGPGTRLTVL.

This clone was counted once. The chain uses TRBV27 and TRBJ2-1; D not resolved. Per germline, CDR1 MNHEY and CDR2 SMNVEV (reference sequence). The CDR3 sequence is 13 residues long. V was trimmed by 2 bases and J by 4 bases, leaving 6 bases between them. CDR3 coding DNA: TGTGCCAGCAGTTTAAGGTGGTACAATGAGCAGTTCTTC. Translated: CASSLRWYNEQFF.

Turning to this clone: Other nucleotide sequences from this sample produce the same CDR3. The chain combines TRBV27 with TRBJ2-7; possibly TRBD2 for D (6 bases). Trimming stripped 3 bases from V and 3 bases from J, with 9 bases between. The CDR3 runs to 13 residues. Germline CDR1 reads MNHEY; CDR2 reads SMNVEV (reference sequence). The CDR3 loop reads CASSLRGYYEQYF. The CDR3 DNA reads as TGTGCCAGCAGTTTGCGGGGCTACTACGAGCAGTACTTC.

The chain couples TRBV15 to TRBJ2-7; perhaps D is TRBD1 or TRBD2 (7 bases each). V was clipped by 1 base and J by 5 bases, with 15 bases between them. Germline CDR1 LNHNV, CDR2 YYDKDF (reference sequence). The CDR3 has 15 residues. Written as DNA, the CDR3 is TGTGCCACCAGCAGAGTACCGACAGGGAGGGACGAGCAGTACTTC. This translates into CATSRVPTGRDEQYF.

The gene calls are TRBV28 and TRBJ1-5; TRBD1 is a possible D gene (5 bases). V lost 10 bases, J lost 4 bases, and 17 bases lay in between. This CDR3 is built from 14 residues. Germline V gives CDR1 MDHEN, CDR2 SYDVKM. Here the CDR3 reads CATRATVRNQPQHF. The CDR3 bases are TGTGCCACCAGGGCCACAGTGAGAAATCAGCCCCAGCATTTT.

V gene TRBV25-1 combines with J gene TRBJ2-1, with 8 positions matching TRBD2. The CDR3 is 15 residues long. Trimming removed 7 bases from V and 3 bases from J; junction bases left unmatched: 8. Germline loops: CDR1 MGHDK, CDR2 SYGVNS. CDR3 DNA sequence: TGTGCCAGCAAAGCTAGCGGGTCGATCTACAATGAGCAGTTCTTC. Amino acid sequence: CASKASGSIYNEQFF. Complete variable domain (other parts from reference TRBV25-1 and TRBJ2-1): EADIYQTPRYLVIGTGKKITLECSQTMGHDKMYWYQQDPGMELHLIHYSYGVNSTEKGDLSSESTVSRIRTEHFPLTLESARPSHTSQYLCASKASGSIYNEQFFGPGTRLTVL.

The chain carries TRBV19 and TRBJ2-3; 10 bases map to TRBD2. CDR1 and CDR2 from the germline V gene are LNHDA and SQIVND (reference sequence). J gave up 2 bases and V 6 bases, and 5 bases lay outside the gene matches. The CDR3 consists of 15 residues. Written as DNA, the CDR3 is TGTGCCAGTAGAGAGCGGGAGGGTCACACAGATACGCAGTATTTT. Amino acids: CASREREGHTDTQYF.

The V and J genes are TRBV6-6 and TRBJ1-4; 7 bases fit TRBD1. This CDR3 spans 16 amino acids. Germline CDR1 MNHNY, CDR2 SVGAGI (reference sequence). With V trimmed by 2 bases and J by 5 bases, 8 bases remained unmatched. The CDR3 spells CASSYPGQVTNEKLFF. The CDR3 DNA follows: TGTGCCAGCAGTTACCCTGGACAGGTTACAAATGAAAAACTGTTTTTT.

There are a few counts of this clone. Other DNA sequences in this specimen translate into the identical CDR3. V is TRBV28 and J is TRBJ2-7, with D unclear. Deletions cut 3 bases from V and 7 bases from J, with 4 bases between. The CDR3 loop spans 10 amino acids. The germline V gene encodes CDR1 MDHEN and CDR2 SYDVKM. This CDR3 is CASSLGEQYF. CDR3 nucleotides: TGTGCCAGCAGTTTGGGGGAGCAGTACTTC. The entire variable domain, with the rest obtained from reference TRBV28 and TRBJ2-7, is as follows: DVKVTQSSRYLVKRTGEKVFLECVQDMDHENMFWYRQDPGLGLRLIYFSYDVKMKEKGDIPEGYSVSREKKERFSLILESASTNQTSMYLCASSLGEQYFGPGTRLTVT.

The chain recombines TRBV7-9 with TRBJ2-1; 10 bases align to TRBD2. The germline V gene has CDR1 SEHNR and CDR2 FQNEAQ (reference sequence). Trimming cost V 5 bases and J 4 bases; bases outside gene matches: 5. This CDR3 spans 15 amino acids. CDR3 region: CASSKREGPYNEQFF. The CDR3 DNA reads as TGTGCCAGCAGCAAGCGGGAGGGCCCTTACAATGAGCAGTTCTTC.